These 11 T cell receptor beta chains were all obtained from the same sample, sequenced in a study of T cell responses to AZD1222 COVID-19 vaccine. Sequencing used immunoSEQ multiplex PCR; TCRdb keeps in-frame clones, though not all of them. The sample carries about 130,000 clones, about nine tenths recorded once. The specimen was peripheral blood, collected on day 0 of AZD1222 vaccination. These receptors were obtained from an adult in good health.

V is TRBV2 and J is TRBJ2-7, with TRBD1 identical over 7 bases. The CDR3 has 15 residues. Germline assignment: CDR1 SNHLY and CDR2 FYNNEI. V lost 0 bases and J lost 3; bases outside the gene matches: 5. The CDR3 loop reads CASSEAGTENYEQYF. For the CDR3, the DNA is TGTGCCAGCAGTGAAGCCGGGACAGAAAACTACGAGCAGTACTTC. Filled out from reference TRBV2 and TRBJ2-7, the complete variable domain reads EPEVTQTPSHQVTQMGQEVILRCVPISNHLYFYWYRQILGQKVEFLVSFYNNEISEKSEIFDDQFSVERPDGSNFTLKIRSTKLEDSAMYFCASSEAGTENYEQYFGPGTRLTVT.

This clone has a handful of counts. This sequence joins TRBV28 and TRBJ1-2; possibly TRBD1 for D (6 bases). In germline, CDR1 is MDHEN, CDR2 SYDVKM. The ends were cut back, 6 bases at V and 3 bases at J, with 17 bases in the middle. This CDR3 comprises 15 residues. The DNA of the CDR3 is TGTGCCAGCAGCCCAGGGGCCCCGGCTGACTATGGCTACACCTTC. It translates to CASSPGAPADYGYTF.

The rearrangement links TRBV5-4 to TRBJ1-2; a possible D gene is TRBD1 (5 bases). CDR1 and CDR2 (germline): SGHNT, YYREEE (reference sequence). The CDR3 runs to 18 residues. Trimming pared 0 bases from V and 2 bases from J, leaving 20 bases between. CDR3 DNA: TGTGCCAGCAGCTTGGGGGGGACCTTTAAGGTGGGGAACTATGGCTACACCTTC. It specifies CASSLGGTFKVGNYGYTF.

This chain joins TRBV5-1 and TRBJ2-7; no clear D gene. The germline V gene has CDR1 SGHRS and CDR2 YFSETQ. The CDR3 has 15 residues. The V gene lost 0 bases and the J gene lost 0 bases, with 10 bases spanning the gap. The CDR3 nucleotides are TGCGCCAGCAGCTTGGCCGGGCCACCCTCCTACGAGCAGTACTTC. This translates into CASSLAGPPSYEQYF. The complete variable domain, with remaining parts taken from reference TRBV5-1 and TRBJ2-7, reads KAGVTQTPRYLIKTRGQQVTLSCSPISGHRSVSWYQQTPGQGLQFLFEYFSETQRNKGNFPGRFSGRQFSNSRSEMNVSTLELGDSALYLCASSLAGPPSYEQYFGPGTRLTVT.

The chain combines TRBV19 with TRBJ1-1, with a weak D call TRBD1 (5 bases). CDR3 length: 14 residues. Germline loops: CDR1 LNHDA, CDR2 SQIVND (reference sequence). Trimming took off 3 bases at V and 5 bases at J, with 13 bases between the two ends. The CDR3 nucleotides read TGTGCCAGTAGTATCCCCGGGGGGGGGACTGAAGCTTTCTTT. Encoded protein: CASSIPGGGTEAFF.

The CDR3 spells CASSYRDGSYEQYF. CDR3 bases: TGTGCCAGCAGCTACCGGGACGGATCCTACGAGCAGTACTTC. The rearrangement uses TRBV5-5 and TRBJ2-7; D assignment may be TRBD1 or TRBD2 (5 bases each). This CDR3 is built from 14 residues. The germline V and J ends were trimmed by 3 bases and 1 base, with 11 bases remaining between them. From germline, CDR1 is SGHKS and CDR2 YYEKEE (reference sequence).

The chain carries TRBV5-4 and TRBJ1-4; the match to TRBD1 covers 8 bases. The junction had 7 bases not matched to a gene; V was cut back by 0 bases and J by 9 bases. The germline gives CDR1 SGHNT, CDR2 YYREEE (reference sequence). This CDR3 is built from 15 residues. The CDR3 spells CASSLEGQVGKKLFF. The CDR3 DNA is TGTGCCAGCAGCTTGGAGGGACAGGTGGGGAAAAAACTGTTTTTT. The entire variable domain, with the rest obtained from reference TRBV5-4 and TRBJ1-4, is as follows: ETGVTQSPTHLIKTRGQQVTLRCSSQSGHNTVSWYQQALGQGPQFIFQYYREEENGRGNFPPRFSGLQFPNYSSELNVNALELDDSALYLCASSLEGQVGKKLFFGSGTQLSVL.

The chain carries TRBV7-2 and TRBJ2-7; D is undetermined. V was shortened by 3 bases and J by 1 base, with 1 base between the two germline ends. Germline CDR1 and CDR2: SGHTA and FQGNSA. The CDR3 sequence is 11 residues long. Written as DNA, the CDR3 is TGTGCCAGCAGCTTTTCCTACGAGCAGTACTTC. Translating gives CASSFSYEQYF.

This chain joins TRBV24-1 and TRBJ2-5; TRBD1 matches at 8 bases. CDR1 and CDR2 (germline): KGHDR, SFDVKD. The CDR3 runs to 15 residues. Trimming at V came to 0 bases and at J to 5 bases, leaving 4 bases not matched to a gene. Here the CDR3 reads CATSDLPGGGETQYF. In DNA form, the CDR3 reads TGTGCCACCAGTGATTTGCCAGGGGGCGGGGAGACCCAGTACTTC.

The CDR3 region is CASSLEASGDHTDTQYF. DNA for the CDR3: TGCGCCAGCAGCTTGGAGGCTAGCGGAGACCACACAGATACGCAGTATTTT. The chain joins TRBV5-1 to TRBJ2-3; 7 bases are a match to TRBD2. The CDR3 loop spans 17 amino acids. V lost 0 bases, J lost 2 bases, and 9 bases stayed unmatched. Germline lookup yields CDR1 SGHRS and CDR2 YFSETQ.

V and J are TRBV19 and TRBJ2-1; 8 bases agree with TRBD1. Germline V gene lookup returns CDR1 LNHDA and CDR2 SQIVND (reference sequence). The trim removed 6 bases at V and 7 bases at J, leaving 5 bases unmatched. CDR3 length equals 13 residues. This chain's CDR3 is CASRDRDVNEQFF. CDR3 DNA sequence: TGTGCCAGTAGGGACAGGGACGTGAATGAGCAGTTCTTC.